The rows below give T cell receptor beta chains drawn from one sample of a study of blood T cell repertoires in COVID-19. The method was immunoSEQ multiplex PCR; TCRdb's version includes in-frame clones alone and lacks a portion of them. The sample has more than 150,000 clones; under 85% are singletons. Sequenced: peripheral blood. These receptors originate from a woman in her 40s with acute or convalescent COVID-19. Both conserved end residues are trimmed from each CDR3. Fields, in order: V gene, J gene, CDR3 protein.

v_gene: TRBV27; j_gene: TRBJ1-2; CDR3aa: ASSPSAGADNYGYT
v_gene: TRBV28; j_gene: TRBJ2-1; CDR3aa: ASRTSIYNEQF
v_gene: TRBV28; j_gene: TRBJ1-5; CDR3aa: ASSPGEGYNQPQH
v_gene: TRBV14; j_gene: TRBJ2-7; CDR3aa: ASSQGSATFYEQY
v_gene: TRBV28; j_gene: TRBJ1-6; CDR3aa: ASSLQESSYNSPLH
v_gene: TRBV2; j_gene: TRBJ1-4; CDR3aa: ASSKSGLFTDEKLF
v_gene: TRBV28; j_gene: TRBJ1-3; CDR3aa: ASTLGGGSGNTIY
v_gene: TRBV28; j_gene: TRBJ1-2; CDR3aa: ASRVQKTGANYGYT
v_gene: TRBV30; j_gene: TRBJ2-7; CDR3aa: AWSLLHSYEQY
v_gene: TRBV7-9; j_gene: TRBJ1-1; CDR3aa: ASSLLISVTEAF
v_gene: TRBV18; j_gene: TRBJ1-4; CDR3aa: ASSRGSDRANEKLF
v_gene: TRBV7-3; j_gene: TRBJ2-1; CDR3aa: ASSLTDRGNEQF
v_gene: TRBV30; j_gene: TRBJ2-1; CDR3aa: AADRGAYNEQF
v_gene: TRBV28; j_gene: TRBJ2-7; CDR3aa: ASSSSLYEQY
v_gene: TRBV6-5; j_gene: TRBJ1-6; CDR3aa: ASSSYNSPLH
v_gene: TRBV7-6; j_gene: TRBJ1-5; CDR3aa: ASSLIAKGGNQPQH